These T cell receptor beta chains were read from a single sample in a study of T cells after yellow fever vaccination. TCRdb processed the 5' RACE reads anew with MiXCR; each CDR3 protein has one entry. The sample lists 300,000 to 400,000 distinct CDR3 sequences; under 15% were seen once. Sequenced material: CD4+ T cells sorted from PBMCs, taken 15 days after the yellow fever booster vaccination. The receptors stem from a man aged 18 to 30 who received the YFV17D yellow fever vaccine. Both conserved end residues are part of each CDR3. The D gene is left open where the match is weak. Size tells how often a clone was seen (once, few, many) or the class of an expanded clone, and some rows leave it out.

v_gene	d_gene	abundance	j_gene	CDR3aa	CDR3nt
TRBV7-3	-	-	TRBJ1-1	CASSSNGVGQTEAFF	TGTGCCAGCAGTTCCAACGGAGTGGGGCAGACTGAAGCTTTCTTT
TRBV4-3	-	-	TRBJ2-3	CASSQEVLGGVDTQYF	TGCGCCAGCAGCCAAGAGGTATTGGGTGGGGTGGATACGCAGTATTTT
TRBV4-1	TRBD2	many	TRBJ2-5	CASSQETSGQETQYF	TGCGCCAGCAGCCAAGAGACTAGCGGCCAAGAGACCCAGTACTTC
TRBV7-2	TRBD2	few	TRBJ2-1	CASSSSAFRDYPDNEQFF	TGTGCCAGCAGCTCATCGGCTTTCCGGGACTACCCGGACAATGAGCAGTTCTTC
TRBV5-4	TRBD1	few	TRBJ1-1	CASSDGTGYEAFF	TGTGCCAGCAGCGACGGGACAGGGTATGAAGCTTTCTTT
TRBV12-3/TRBV12-4	TRBD1	-	TRBJ1-2	CASSWGQSNTNYGYTF	TGTGCCAGCAGTTGGGGACAGAGTAATACTAACTATGGCTACACCTTC
TRBV10-3	TRBD1	few	TRBJ1-2	CAISEPGQGYTRGGYTF	TGTGCCATCAGTGAGCCAGGACAGGGATACACGAGGGGAGGCTACACCTTC
TRBV5-1	-	many	TRBJ2-3	CASSLRPEDTQYF	TGCGCCAGCAGCTTGAGACCGGAAGATACGCAGTATTTT
TRBV9	-	few	TRBJ1-1	CASGAKQGANTEAFF	TGTGCCAGCGGAGCAAAACAGGGCGCGAACACTGAAGCTTTCTTT
TRBV7-9	-	few	TRBJ1-5	CASSRYTGSLHF	TGTGCCAGCAGCCGCTATACGGGCTCTCTGCATTTT
TRBV10-1	TRBD1	-	TRBJ2-4	CASSAPGQDAFCIQYF	TGCGCCAGCAGTGCGCCGGGACAGGACGCTTTTTGCATTCAGTACTTC
TRBV7-2	-	-	TRBJ1-1	CASSPRVGTTEAFF	TGTGCCAGCAGCCCACGGGTAGGCACCACTGAAGCTTTCTTT
TRBV5-1	TRBD1	-	TRBJ1-2	CASSGQDIYGYTF	TGCGCCAGTTCGGGACAGGACATCTATGGCTACACCTTC
TRBV27	-	-	TRBJ2-1	CASRRRAGNEQFF	TGTGCCAGCAGAAGACGAGCAGGCAATGAGCAGTTCTTC
TRBV24-1	TRBD1	many	TRBJ2-3	CATSDWGQGYTDTQYF	TGTGCCACCAGTGATTGGGGACAGGGATACACAGATACGCAGTATTTT
TRBV6-5	-	-	TRBJ2-2	CASTLYGELFF	TGTGCCAGCACCCTCTACGGGGAGCTGTTTTTT
TRBV9	-	-	TRBJ1-6	CASSVDGLSPLHF	TGTGCCAGCAGCGTGGACGGCCTATCACCCCTCCACTTT
TRBV19	-	few	TRBJ2-5	CASSSPWDTGTQYF	TGTGCCAGTAGTTCGCCGTGGGACACTGGGACCCAGTACTTC
TRBV12-3/TRBV12-4	-	few	TRBJ2-1	CASGRWNEQFF	TGTGCCAGCGGAAGGTGGAATGAGCAGTTCTTC
TRBV6-2/TRBV6-3	-	few	TRBJ1-6	CASSYYGGYSPLHF	TGTGCCAGCAGTTATTATGGGGGCTATTCACCCCTCCACTTT
TRBV20-1	-	few	TRBJ2-3	CSASLPGLSSHTQYF	TGCAGTGCTAGTCTGCCGGGACTCTCATCCCATACGCAGTATTTT
TRBV10-3	TRBD2	-	TRBJ2-5	CAITATSGEGETQYF	TGTGCCATCACCGCGACTAGCGGGGAAGGAGAGACCCAGTACTTC
TRBV12-3/TRBV12-4	-	-	TRBJ1-2	CASSHLREGGYTF	TGTGCCAGCAGTCACCTCAGGGAGGGGGGCTACACCTTC
TRBV7-9	-	few	TRBJ1-6	CASSLAQPGDNSPLHF	TGTGCCAGCAGCTTAGCGCAGCCCGGAGATAATTCACCCCTCCACTTT
TRBV20-1	TRBD1	-	TRBJ1-6	CSARVGTGGDNSPLHF	TGCAGTGCTAGAGTGGGGACAGGGGGCGATAATTCACCCCTCCACTTT
TRBV6-6	-	-	TRBJ1-1	CASSYSTQRDTEAFF	TGTGCCAGCAGTTACTCGACACAAAGAGACACTGAAGCTTTCTTT